This TCR beta chain was captured by sequencing in a study of neurological immune-mediated disorders. MiXCR, run by TCRdb on the 5' RACE reads, gives a single entry per CDR3 protein. The sample lists 70,000 or so distinct CDR3 sequences; around 3% were seen once. Trimming removed 6 bases from V and 3 bases from J; junction bases left unmatched: 5. The length of the CDR3 is 13 residues. Germline loops: CDR1 MNHEY, CDR2 SVGAGI. The sample holds many counts of this clonotype. This chain uses TRBV6-5 with TRBJ2-7; 7 nucleotides align to TRBD1. The sequencing sample was made of PBMCs. The TCR originated in a woman aged 50 to 60 with multiple sclerosis. The CDR3 sequence is CASRKWDSYEQYF. DNA of the CDR3: TGTGCCAGCAGGAAATGGGACAGCTACGAGCAGTACTTC.